This TCR beta chain was observed in a study of T and B cells in COVID-19 patients. Study information: Recovered patients mostly had mild to moderate COVID-19 managed as outpatients. The recovered cohort's median age was around 31 years, versus roughly 63 years in active infection. Study findings and constraints: Exclusive to the recovered cohort were some 2,300 TCR clusters, around 30 of them with low generation probability. Patients with COVID-19 reportedly showed strongly skewed T cell receptor beta variable and joining gene usage.

Each TRB amplification used roughly 220-550 ng of genomic DNA from blood. This clonotype has more than one count but fewer than ten. Its antigen is undetermined. CDR3 length: 11 residues. Germline V CDR1 and CDR2: SGHRS, YFSETQ. The V and J ends lost 4 bases and 8 bases respectively, with 9 bases between them. Multiplex PCR with BIOMED2 TRB-A/B primer pools amplified TRB rearrangements. A single record per CDR3 protein comes from TCRdb applying MiXCR to the multiplex PCR reads. Among 4,000 to 5,000 distinct CDR3 sequences, about 26% were seen once, and the ten largest hold roughly 32%. Sequenced input: blood. The chain links TRBV5-1 to TRBJ1-1, with a weak D call TRBD1 (5 bases). The TCR sequence derives from a human donor with active COVID-19. The CDR3 protein is CASSPGTEAFF. In DNA form, the CDR3 reads TGCGCCAGCAGCCCCGGGACCGAAGCTTTCTTT.